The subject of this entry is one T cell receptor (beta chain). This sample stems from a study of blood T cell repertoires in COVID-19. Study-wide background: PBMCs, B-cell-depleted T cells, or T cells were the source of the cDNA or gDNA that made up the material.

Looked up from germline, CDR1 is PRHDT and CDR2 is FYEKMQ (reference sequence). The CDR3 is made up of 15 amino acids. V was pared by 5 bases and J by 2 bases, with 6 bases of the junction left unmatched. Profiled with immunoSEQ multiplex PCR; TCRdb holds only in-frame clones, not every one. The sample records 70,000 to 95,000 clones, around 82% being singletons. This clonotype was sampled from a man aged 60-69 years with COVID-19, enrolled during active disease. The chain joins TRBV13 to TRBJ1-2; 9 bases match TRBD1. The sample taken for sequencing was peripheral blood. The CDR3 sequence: CASSLEQGANYGYTF. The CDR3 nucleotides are TGTGCCAGCAGCCTAGAACAGGGGGCGAACTATGGCTACACCTTC.